This T cell receptor (beta chain) is from a study of shared clonotypes between healthy human individuals. Whole-study context: Each donor had three CD4 naive, three CD4 memory, two CD8 naive and one CD8 memory plate.

As regards this clone: Its antigen is unidentified. Other nucleotide sequences from this sample produce the same CDR3.

Study-level points and caveats: Apart from blood, nothing was sampled; tissue repertoires likely differ. Sorted-subset sequencing, rarefaction showed, was incomplete despite large depth.

Several immunoSEQ plates received, in even portions, the genomic DNA of each subset. TCRdb keeps only in-frame clones here, not all; method: immunoSEQ multiplex PCR. This sample has some 1,400,000 clones; roughly 96% occur once, and the top ten carry roughly 1.2%. This CDR3 spans 12 amino acids. Looked up from germline, CDR1 is SGHRS and CDR2 is YFSETQ. V lost 4 bases and J lost 6, with 9 bases in between. Sequenced input: naive CD4+ T cells sorted from blood. Subset noted: CD45RA+ positively selected. The TCR sequence derives from a man aged 25 to 40 in good health. The chain joins TRBV5-1 to TRBJ2-3; D is unclear. The CDR3 DNA sequence: TGCGCCAGCAGCAGGGAAGGGGATACGCAGTATTTT. As protein: CASSREGDTQYF.